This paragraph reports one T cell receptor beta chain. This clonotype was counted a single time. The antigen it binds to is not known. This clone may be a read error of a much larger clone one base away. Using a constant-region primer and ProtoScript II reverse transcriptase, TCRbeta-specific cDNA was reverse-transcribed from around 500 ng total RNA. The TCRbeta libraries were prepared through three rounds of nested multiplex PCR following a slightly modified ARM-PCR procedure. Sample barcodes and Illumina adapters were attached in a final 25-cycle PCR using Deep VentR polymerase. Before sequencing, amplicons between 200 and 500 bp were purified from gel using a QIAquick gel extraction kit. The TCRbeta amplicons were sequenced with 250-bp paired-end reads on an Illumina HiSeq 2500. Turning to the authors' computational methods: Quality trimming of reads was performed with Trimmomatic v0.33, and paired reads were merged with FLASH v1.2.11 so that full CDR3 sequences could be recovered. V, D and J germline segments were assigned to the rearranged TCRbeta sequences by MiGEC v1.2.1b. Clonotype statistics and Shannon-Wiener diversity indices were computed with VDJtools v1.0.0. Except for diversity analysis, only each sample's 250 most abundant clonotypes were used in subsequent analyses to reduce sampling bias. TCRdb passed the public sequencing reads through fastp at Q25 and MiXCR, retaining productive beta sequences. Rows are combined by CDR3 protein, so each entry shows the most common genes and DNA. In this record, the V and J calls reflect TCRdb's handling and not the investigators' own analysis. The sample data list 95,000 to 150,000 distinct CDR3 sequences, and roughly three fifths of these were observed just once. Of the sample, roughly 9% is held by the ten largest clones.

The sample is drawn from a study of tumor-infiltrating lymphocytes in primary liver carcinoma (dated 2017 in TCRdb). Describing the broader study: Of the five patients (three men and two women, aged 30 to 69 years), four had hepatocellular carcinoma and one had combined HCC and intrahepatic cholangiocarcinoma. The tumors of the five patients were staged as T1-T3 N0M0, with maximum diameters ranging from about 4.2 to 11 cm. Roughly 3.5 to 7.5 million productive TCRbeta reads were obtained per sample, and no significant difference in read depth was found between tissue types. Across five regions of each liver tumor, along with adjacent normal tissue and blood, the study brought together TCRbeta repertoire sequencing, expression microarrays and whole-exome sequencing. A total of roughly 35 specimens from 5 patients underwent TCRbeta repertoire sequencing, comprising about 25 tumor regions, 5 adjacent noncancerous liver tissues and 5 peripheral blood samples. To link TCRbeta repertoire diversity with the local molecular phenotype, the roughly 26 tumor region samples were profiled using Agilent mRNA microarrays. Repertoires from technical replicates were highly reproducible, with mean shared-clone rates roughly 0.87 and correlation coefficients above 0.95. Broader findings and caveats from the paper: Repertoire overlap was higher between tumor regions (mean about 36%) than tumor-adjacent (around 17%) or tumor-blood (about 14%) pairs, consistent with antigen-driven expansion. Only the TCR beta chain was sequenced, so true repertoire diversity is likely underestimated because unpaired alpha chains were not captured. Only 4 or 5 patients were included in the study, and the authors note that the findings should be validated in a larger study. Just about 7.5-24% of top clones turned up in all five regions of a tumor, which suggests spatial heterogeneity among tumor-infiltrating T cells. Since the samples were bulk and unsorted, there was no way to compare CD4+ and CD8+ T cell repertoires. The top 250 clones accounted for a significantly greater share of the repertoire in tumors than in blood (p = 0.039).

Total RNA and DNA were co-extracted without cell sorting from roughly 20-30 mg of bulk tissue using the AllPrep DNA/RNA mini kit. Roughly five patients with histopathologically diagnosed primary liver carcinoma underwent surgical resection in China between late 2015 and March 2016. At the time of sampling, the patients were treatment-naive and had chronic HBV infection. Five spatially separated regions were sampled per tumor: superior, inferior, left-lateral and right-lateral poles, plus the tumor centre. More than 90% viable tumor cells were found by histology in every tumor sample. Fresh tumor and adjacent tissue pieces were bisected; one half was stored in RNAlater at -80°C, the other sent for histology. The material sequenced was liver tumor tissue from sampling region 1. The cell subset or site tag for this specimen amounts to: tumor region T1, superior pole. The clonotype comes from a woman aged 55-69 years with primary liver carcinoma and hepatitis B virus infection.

The nucleotide sequence reads TGCAGCGTTGACGGGGGGGGAGAGGCCCAGTACTTC. It translates to CSVDGGGEAQYF. The sequence is built from TRBV29-1 and TRBJ2-5; 8 middle bases align to TRBD2. The CDR3 starts with the cysteine, ends with the phenylalanine, and has 12 residues. The sequence is cut down to CDR3 DNA, 36 bases in frame from base 1. Looking up the germline V gene yields CDR1 SQVTM and CDR2 ANQGSEA.